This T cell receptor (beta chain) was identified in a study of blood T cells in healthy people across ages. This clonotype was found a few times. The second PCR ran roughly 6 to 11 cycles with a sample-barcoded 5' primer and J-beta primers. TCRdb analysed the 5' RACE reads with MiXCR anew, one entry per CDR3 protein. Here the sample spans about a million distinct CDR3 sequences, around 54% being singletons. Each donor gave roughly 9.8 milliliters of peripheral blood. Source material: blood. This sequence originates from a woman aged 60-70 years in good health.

CDR3 loop: CASSKTGVPLEQYF. Here the CDR3 DNA reads TGTGCCAGCAGTAAGACAGGGGTTCCCCTCGAGCAGTACTTC. The genes are TRBV6-2 or TRBV6-3 and TRBJ2-4, with 8 bases identical to TRBD1. TRBJ2-7 matches the DNA end more closely, so the J call is doubtful. The CDR3 is 14 amino acids. Germline assignment: CDR1 MNHEY and CDR2 SVGEGT.